This entry lists 26 T cell receptor beta chains sequenced from one sample in a study of memory CD4+ T cells and cytomegalovirus serostatus. The method was immunoSEQ multiplex PCR; TCRdb's version includes in-frame clones alone and lacks a portion of them. In the table there are under 55,000 clones, around 80% of which are singletons. The sort gate was single viable CD3+CD4+CD8-CD45RO+ cells for memory CD4+ T cells. The sequenced sample consisted of memory CD4+ T cells from blood. These receptor sequences come from an adult in good health and CMV-seronegative.

This clone appeared once. The chain combines TRBV7-9 with TRBJ2-3; 11 bases are shared with TRBD2. This CDR3 region has 16 residues. V gave up 4 bases and J gave up 2 bases; unmatched junction bases: 5. The germline CDR1 and CDR2 sequences are SEHNR and FQNEAQ (reference sequence). The CDR3 loop reads CASSYGGLADTDTQYF. CDR3 DNA: TGTGCCAGCAGCTACGGGGGACTAGCGGACACAGATACGCAGTATTTT. Based on the CDR3 plus reference TRBV7-9 and TRBJ2-3, the full variable domain is DTGVSQNPRHKITKRGQNVTFRCDPISEHNRLYWYRQTLGQGPEFLTYFQNEAQLEKSRLLSDRFSAERPKGSFSTLEIQRTEQGDSAMYLCASSYGGLADTDTQYFGPGTRLTVL.

This clone was observed a few times. The gene calls are TRBV7-2 and TRBJ2-4; tentative D call: TRBD1 (6 bases). The ends were cut back, 5 bases at V and 6 bases at J, with 14 bases in the middle. CDR1 and CDR2 (germline): SGHTA, FQGNSA. This CDR3 contains 14 residues. CDR3 DNA: TGTGCCAGCAGCCGAAACAGGGTTGGAAACATTCAGTACTTC. Translated: CASSRNRVGNIQYF.

The V and J genes are TRBV7-2 and TRBJ1-4; D gene ambiguous. The CDR3 is 15 amino acids. Germline V gene lookup returns CDR1 SGHTA and CDR2 FQGNSA. V was clipped by 8 bases and J by 0 bases, with 13 bases between them. CDR3 residues: CASRLDGATNEKLFF. The CDR3 DNA reads TGTGCCAGCCGACTCGACGGTGCAACTAATGAAAAACTGTTTTTT.

CDR3 bases: TGCGCCAGCAGCTTGGAGCGGAACAGGGAAAGGGGCTACACCTTC. Translation: CASSLERNRERGYTF. The rearrangement uses TRBV5-1 and TRBJ1-2; maybe TRBD1 (6 bases). This CDR3 spans 15 amino acids. Germline CDR1 is SGHRS and CDR2 is YFSETQ. The V end was cut by 0 bases, the J end by 8 bases, with 17 bases between.

This chain joins TRBV27 and TRBJ1-1, with D possibly TRBD1 on 6 matching bases. CDR3 length: 14 residues. Between the trimmed V and J ends, which lost 0 bases and 5 bases, there was a span of 10 bases. Germline CDR1 and CDR2: MNHEY and SMNVEV (reference sequence). CDR3 bases: TGTGCCAGCAGTTTATCCCTAACAGGGACTGAAGCTTTCTTT. It codes for CASSLSLTGTEAFF.

The chain has TRBV7-2 and TRBJ2-1; D is undetermined. The length of the CDR3 is 13 residues. V lost 3 bases and J 3 bases, leaving 6 bases between the germline ends. CDR1 and CDR2 (germline): SGHTA, FQGNSA. As DNA, the CDR3 is TGTGCCAGCAGCTTTCAAGTCTACAATGAGCAGTTCTTC. Translation gives CASSFQVYNEQFF. The whole variable domain, filled in from reference TRBV7-2 and TRBJ2-1, reads GAGVSQSPSNKVTEKGKDVELRCDPISGHTALYWYRQSLGQGLEFLIYFQGNSAPDKSGLPSDRFSAERTGGSVSTLTIQRTQQEDSAVYLCASSFQVYNEQFFGPGTRLTVL.

The rearrangement joins TRBV2 to TRBJ1-3; no definite D call. Germline CDR1 is SNHLY and CDR2 is FYNNEI. The V gene lost 8 bases and the J gene lost 4 bases, with 21 bases spanning the gap. The CDR3 spans 16 residues. CDR3 residues: CASRGLWSFGGNTIYF. Written as DNA, the CDR3 is TGTGCCAGCCGGGGTCTTTGGAGTTTCGGAGGAAACACCATATATTTT. The variable domain in full, with the rest retrieved from reference TRBV2 and TRBJ1-3, is EPEVTQTPSHQVTQMGQEVILRCVPISNHLYFYWYRQILGQKVEFLVSFYNNEISEKSEIFDDQFSVERPDGSNFTLKIRSTKLEDSAMYFCASRGLWSFGGNTIYFGEGSWLTVV.

The rearrangement joins TRBV9 to TRBJ1-1; possible D gene TRBD1, 5 bases. In germline, CDR1 is SGDLS, CDR2 YYNGEE. V was trimmed by 2 bases and J by 3 bases, leaving 11 bases between them. This CDR3 is 14 amino acids long. The CDR3 spells CASSVEDTYTEAFF. The CDR3 bases are TGTGCCAGCAGCGTCGAGGACACTTACACTGAAGCTTTCTTT.

The chain carries TRBV9 and TRBJ2-2, with 9 bases identical to TRBD1. Trimming at V came to 2 bases and at J to 4 bases, leaving 3 bases not matched to a gene. The CDR3 is 15 amino acids. Per germline, CDR1 SGDLS and CDR2 YYNGEE. CDR3 sequence: CASSVGQGGTGELFF. CDR3 nucleotides: TGTGCCAGCAGCGTGGGACAGGGAGGCACCGGGGAGCTGTTTTTT.

This chain uses TRBV5-4 with TRBJ2-5; no clear D gene. V lost 4 bases to trimming and J lost 2 bases, with 6 bases between them. CDR1 and CDR2 from the germline V gene are SGHNT and YYREEE (reference sequence). The CDR3 runs to 12 residues. The CDR3 DNA sequence: TGTGCCAGCAGCCCCGGGCAAGAGACCCAGTACTTC. Its translation: CASSPGQETQYF.

V usage is TRBV5-1 and J usage is TRBJ2-4, with 7 bases lining up with TRBD1. Germline V lookup: CDR1 SGHRS, CDR2 YFSETQ. V shed 4 bases and J 11 bases; nucleotides not matched to a gene: 9. The CDR3 sequence is 13 residues long. CDR3 residues: CASSPSGTEVQYF. The CDR3 coding sequence is TGCGCCAGCAGCCCCTCCGGGACAGAAGTTCAGTACTTC.

The V and J genes are TRBV25-1 and TRBJ1-6; 8 bases map to TRBD1. The CDR3 consists of 13 residues. Per germline, CDR1 MGHDK and CDR2 SYGVNS. Trimming cost V 11 bases and J 11 bases; bases outside gene matches: 11. CDR3 protein: CALSGQALTPLHF. CDR3 sequence (DNA): TGTGCCTTGTCGGGACAGGCCTTGACACCCCTCCACTTT.

The V gene is TRBV27, the J gene TRBJ2-2; no clear D. Trimming pared 0 bases from V and 6 bases from J, leaving 11 bases between. The germline gives CDR1 MNHEY, CDR2 SMNVEV (reference sequence). CDR3 size: 15 residues. The CDR3 nucleotides are TGTGCCAGCAGTTTATCGAATCAGGTTGCCGGGGAGCTGTTTTTT. This sequence encodes CASSLSNQVAGELFF.

V usage is TRBV10-1 and J usage is TRBJ2-7; 10 bases fit TRBD2. Trimming took 5 bases from V and 9 from J; bases not matched to a gene: 7. The CDR3 consists of 13 residues. Germline values: CDR1 WNHNN, CDR2 SYGVQD (reference sequence). The DNA for the CDR3 is TGCGCCAGCAGTTTTACTAGCGGGGACACGCAGTACTTC. Residues: CASSFTSGDTQYF.

This chain joins TRBV9 and TRBJ2-2; tentatively, D is TRBD2 (6 bases). Trimming stripped 3 bases from V and 1 base from J, with 13 bases between. The CDR3 totals 16 residues. CDR1 is SGDLS and CDR2 is YYNGEE in the germline V gene. The CDR3 DNA is TGTGCCAGCAGCGCGATCGGGACTTTGAACACCGGGGAGCTGTTTTTT. Protein product: CASSAIGTLNTGELFF.

A few counts support this clone. The J gene is TRBJ2-7, the V gene TRBV11-2; 10 bases are a match to TRBD2. Germline assignment: CDR1 SGHAT and CDR2 FQNNGV. This CDR3 is 17 amino acids long. With V trimmed by 8 bases and J by 1 base, 14 bases remained unmatched. The CDR3 loop is CASSGQRGGRQSYEQYF. The CDR3, as DNA: TGTGCCAGCTCTGGTCAGCGGGGGGGCCGGCAGTCCTACGAGCAGTACTTC.

This clone has a handful of counts. The chain has TRBV7-2 and TRBJ1-2; D not certain. CDR1 and CDR2 (germline): SGHTA, FQGNSA. Between the trimmed V and J ends, which lost 7 bases and 8 bases, there was a span of 17 bases. CDR3 size: 13 residues. The CDR3 reads CASNRNRAGGYTF. CDR3 bases: TGTGCCAGCAACCGGAATAGGGCCGGGGGCTACACCTTC.

The rearrangement links TRBV2 to TRBJ1-4; unclear D gene. CDR3 length: 13 amino acids. V was pared by 7 bases and J by 7 bases, with 13 bases between. Germline CDR1 reads SNHLY; CDR2 reads FYNNEI. The CDR3 reads CASTPSWGEKLFF. The CDR3 coding sequence is TGTGCCAGCACCCCGAGTTGGGGTGAAAAACTGTTTTTT.

The chain joins TRBV9 to TRBJ1-1; maybe TRBD1 (5 bases). Deletions cut 4 bases from V and 5 bases from J, with 15 bases between. CDR1 is SGDLS, CDR2 YYNGEE, per germline. The CDR3 contains 14 residues. The CDR3 DNA follows: TGTGCCAGCAGCTTCACCCCCGGGACGACTGAAGCTTTCTTT. This translates into CASSFTPGTTEAFF.

V gene TRBV2 combines with J gene TRBJ2-5; the D gene is possibly TRBD2 (6 bases). Germline values: CDR1 SNHLY, CDR2 FYNNEI. The CDR3 is made up of 13 amino acids. The germline V and J ends were trimmed by 9 bases and 4 bases, with 15 bases remaining between them. The CDR3 loop reads CASKGRTIETQYF. CDR3 nucleotides: TGTGCCAGTAAGGGAAGGACTATAGAGACCCAGTACTTC.

The J gene is TRBJ2-1, the V gene TRBV10-3; no clear D gene. CDR3 length equals 11 residues. The V end lost 6 bases, the J end lost 7 bases, and 7 bases lay between the germline ends. CDR1 and CDR2 from the germline V gene are ENHRY and SYGVKD. In DNA form, the CDR3 reads TGTGCCATCAGCGTGGGGAATGAGCAGTTCTTC. This encodes CAISVGNEQFF.

The rearrangement links TRBV7-2 to TRBJ2-1; perhaps TRBD2 as D (5 bases). V lost 5 bases, J lost 0 bases, and 11 bases lay in between. The CDR3 contains 15 residues. Per germline, CDR1 SGHTA and CDR2 FQGNSA. This CDR3 is CASSTTRLSYNEQFF. Here the CDR3 DNA reads TGTGCCAGCAGCACAACTAGGCTCTCCTACAATGAGCAGTTCTTC.

CDR3 protein: CASSSGQTNQPQHF. Written as DNA, the CDR3 is TGTGCCAGCAGTTCGGGGCAGACTAATCAGCCCCAGCATTTT. V and J are TRBV28 and TRBJ1-5, with D possibly matching TRBD1 (5 bases). The CDR3 has 14 residues. CDR1 is MDHEN and CDR2 is SYDVKM in the germline V gene. V was shortened by 4 bases and J by 4 bases, with 11 bases between the two germline ends. The full variable domain, in which reference TRBV28 and TRBJ1-5 provide the parts outside the CDR3, is DVKVTQSSRYLVKRTGEKVFLECVQDMDHENMFWYRQDPGLGLRLIYFSYDVKMKEKGDIPEGYSVSREKKERFSLILESASTNQTSMYLCASSSGQTNQPQHFGDGTRLSIL.

The count of this clone is one. The chain combines TRBV5-1 with TRBJ1-1; TRBD1 aligns across 7 bases. The germline CDR1 and CDR2 sequences are SGHRS and YFSETQ. With 3 bases clipped from V and 1 base from J, the junction kept 3 bases outside the gene matches. This CDR3 region has 14 residues. The CDR3 DNA reads as TGCGCCAGCAGCTATCGGACAGGGAACACTGAAGCTTTCTTT. Translating it yields CASSYRTGNTEAFF.

This chain connects TRBV7-9 to TRBJ1-1; tentatively, D is TRBD1 (5 bases). This CDR3 region has 14 residues. V lost 6 bases, J lost 0 bases, and 11 bases lay in between. CDR1 and CDR2 (germline): SEHNR, FQNEAQ (reference sequence). CDR3 nucleotides: TGTGCCAGCAGAACCGACAGCCTGAACACTGAAGCTTTCTTT. It is translated as CASRTDSLNTEAFF.

There are many counts of this clone. This chain links TRBV4-3 with TRBJ2-2; no definite D call. Germline V CDR1 and CDR2: LGHNA, YSLEER. This CDR3 has 16 residues. V lost 3 bases and J 6 bases, leaving 17 bases between the germline ends. This chain's CDR3 is CASSQSPQVSAGELFF. As DNA, the CDR3 is TGCGCCAGCAGCCAGAGTCCTCAAGTCAGCGCCGGGGAGCTGTTTTTT.